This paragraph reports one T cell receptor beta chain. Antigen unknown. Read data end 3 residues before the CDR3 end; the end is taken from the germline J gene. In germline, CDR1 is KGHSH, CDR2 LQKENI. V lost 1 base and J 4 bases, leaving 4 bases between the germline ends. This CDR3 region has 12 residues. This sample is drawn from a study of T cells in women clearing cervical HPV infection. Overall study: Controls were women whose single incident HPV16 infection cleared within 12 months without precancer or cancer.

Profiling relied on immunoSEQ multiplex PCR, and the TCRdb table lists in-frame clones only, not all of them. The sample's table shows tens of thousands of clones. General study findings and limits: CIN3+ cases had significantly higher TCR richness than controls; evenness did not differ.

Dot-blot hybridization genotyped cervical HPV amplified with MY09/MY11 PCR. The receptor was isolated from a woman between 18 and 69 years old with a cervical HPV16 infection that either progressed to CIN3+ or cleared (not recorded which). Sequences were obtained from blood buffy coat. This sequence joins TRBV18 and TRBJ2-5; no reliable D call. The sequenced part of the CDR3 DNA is TGTGCCAGCTCACCACAGCGAGAGACC. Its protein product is CASSPQRET. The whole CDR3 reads CASSPQRETQYF. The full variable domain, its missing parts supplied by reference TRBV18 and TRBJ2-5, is NAGVMQNPRHLVRRRGQEARLRCSPMKGHSHVYWYRQLPEEGLKFMVYLQKENIIDESGMPKERFSAEFPKEGPSILRIQQVVRGDSAAYFCASSPQRETQYFGPGTRLLVL.